Described below is a single T cell receptor (beta chain) sequence and its context. The antigen is undetermined. The entry originates in a study of shared clonotypes between healthy human individuals. Study in general: Plates per donor: three CD4 naive, three CD4 memory, two CD8 naive, one CD8 memory. Whole-study findings and limits: With a handful of donors compared, roughly 5% of naive CD4 clonotypes were shared.

The CDR3 length is 15 residues. The V end was cut by 5 bases, the J end by 4 bases, with 18 bases between. Per the germline V gene, CDR1 is MNHEY and CDR2 is SVGAGI. Healthy and HIV-negative, the adult donors had no recent acute infections or vaccinations. A split of CD4+ cells into CD45RA+ naive and CD45RA-negative memory subsets was performed. Sequencing was performed with immunoSEQ multiplex PCR; in TCRdb, only in-frame clones are kept and a portion is missing. The sample has 2 million to 2.5 million clones, approximately 94% seen once. This clonotype originated in a man younger than 35 in good health. The sequencing sample was made of naive CD4+ T cells sorted from blood. Sample subset: CD45RA+ positively selected. J is TRBJ2-7 and V is TRBV6-5, with no clear D. CDR3 DNA sequence: TGTGCCAGCAGTGGTGACGGCCTTAATGGGTACGAGCAGTACTTC. This sequence encodes CASSGDGLNGYEQYF.